This TCR beta chain is from a study of shared clonotypes between healthy human individuals. Background on the study: A donor's plate count was three for CD4 naive and three for CD4 memory; CD8 naive had two and CD8 memory one. Study outcomes and limitations: Blood was the only sampled material, and tissue repertoires likely differ.

The CDR3 sequence is 16 residues long. V gave up 3 bases and J gave up 6 bases; unmatched junction bases: 6. CDR1 SGDLS and CDR2 YYNGEE come from the germline V gene. Concerning this clone: Its antigen is not identified.

Generated by immunoSEQ multiplex PCR, the TCRdb table keeps only in-frame clones and is missing some. The data contain 2 million to 2.5 million clones, around 95% of them singletons. The origin of this receptor is a man between 18 and 35 years old in good health. V usage is TRBV9 and J usage is TRBJ2-1; 13 bases line up with TRBD2. The sequenced material came from naive CD4+ T cells sorted from blood. The sample's subset: CD45RA+ positively selected. CDR3 nucleotides: TGTGCCAGCAGCGCCCGACTAGCGGGAGGCCTCAATGAGCAGTTCTTC. Its protein product is CASSARLAGGLNEQFF.